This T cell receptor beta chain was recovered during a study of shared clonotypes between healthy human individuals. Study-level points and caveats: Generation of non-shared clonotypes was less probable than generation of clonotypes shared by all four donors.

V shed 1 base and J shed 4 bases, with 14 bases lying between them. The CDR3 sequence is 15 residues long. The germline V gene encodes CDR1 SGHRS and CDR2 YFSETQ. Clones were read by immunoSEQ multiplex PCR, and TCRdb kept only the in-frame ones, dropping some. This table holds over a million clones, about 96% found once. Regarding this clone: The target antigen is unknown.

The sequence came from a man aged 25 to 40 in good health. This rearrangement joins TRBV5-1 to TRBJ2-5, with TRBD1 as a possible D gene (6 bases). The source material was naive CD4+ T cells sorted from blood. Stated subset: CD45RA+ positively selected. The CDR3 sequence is CASSLLTGDLETQYF. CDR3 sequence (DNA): TGCGCCAGCAGCTTGTTGACAGGTGATCTAGAGACCCAGTACTTC. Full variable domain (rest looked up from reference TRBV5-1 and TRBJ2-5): KAGVTQTPRYLIKTRGQQVTLSCSPISGHRSVSWYQQTPGQGLQFLFEYFSETQRNKGNFPGRFSGRQFSNSRSEMNVSTLELGDSALYLCASSLLTGDLETQYFGPGTRLLVL.